One sample yielded the 10 T cell receptor beta chains listed below, sequenced in a study of T cells expressing NK-cell markers. TCRdb re-called the 5' RACE reads and gives one entry per CDR3 protein, without DNA. The sample holds 130,000 to 150,000 distinct CDR3 sequences. The sequenced sample was blood T cells: a sorted CD56 or NKG2C T cell subset, CD4+ or CD8+ T cells, or bulk PBMC T cells (not recorded which). The receptors stem from a man aged 18 to 35 in good health.

This chain links TRBV4-2 with TRBJ2-1; TCRdb gives TRBD2 as the D gene, but with no DNA this cannot be confirmed. From germline, CDR1 is LGHNA and CDR2 YNFKEQ. This CDR3 has 16 residues. The CDR3 spells CASSQASGSRWNEQFF.

CDR3 region: CASLGGGEVSGELFF. The chain carries TRBV12-3 or TRBV12-4 and TRBJ2-2; TCRdb outputs TRBD1, but without DNA this stays unchecked. There are 15 residues in the CDR3.

The genes are TRBV20-1 and TRBJ1-1. In germline, CDR1 is DFQATT, CDR2 SNEGSKA (reference sequence). This CDR3 is built from 12 residues. Here the CDR3 reads CSASVMNTEAFF.

This chain joins TRBV20-1 and TRBJ1-5. Germline values: CDR1 DFQATT, CDR2 SNEGSKA (reference sequence). The CDR3 is 16 amino acids. CDR3 loop: CSARDPVASGNQPQHF.

This chain's CDR3 is CASSTLPGHGTETQYF. V and J are TRBV4-1 and TRBJ2-5; TCRdb's assignment of TRBD1 cannot be checked, as there is no DNA. Germline CDR1 MGHRA, CDR2 YSYEKL. The CDR3 loop spans 16 amino acids.

The gene calls are TRBV5-6 and TRBJ2-5. CDR3 length equals 11 residues. Germline loops: CDR1 SGHDT, CDR2 YYEEEE. The CDR3 loop reads CASSLLGPQYF.

The rearrangement uses TRBV12-3 or TRBV12-4 and TRBJ2-5; TCRdb names TRBD2, which stays unverified in the absence of DNA. The CDR3 is 14 residues long. This CDR3 is CASSFGLAGETQYF.

This rearrangement joins TRBV6-2 or TRBV6-3 to TRBJ2-2; as DNA is missing, the TRBD2 call by TCRdb cannot be tested. CDR3 length: 20 amino acids. The V gene's germline CDR1 is MNHEY and CDR2 SVGEGT. This CDR3 reads CASSSSGLAGTVGETGELFF.

The chain joins TRBV28 to TRBJ2-1. The CDR3 has 11 amino acids. The germline CDR1 and CDR2 sequences are MDHEN and SYDVKM. CDR3 sequence: CASSLTAEQFF.

CDR3 sequence reads: CASSLAPDLTLQSYEQYF. The V gene is TRBV5-5, the J gene TRBJ2-7. CDR3 length: 18 amino acids. CDR1 and CDR2 (germline): SGHKS, YYEKEE (reference sequence). The full variable domain, its missing parts supplied by reference TRBV5-5 and TRBJ2-7, is DAGVTQSPTHLIKTRGQQVTLRCSPISGHKSVSWYQQVLGQGPQFIFQYYEKEERGRGNFPDRFSARQFPNYSSELNVNALLLGDSALYLCASSLAPDLTLQSYEQYFGPGTRLTVT.